These T cell receptor beta chains were read from a single sample in a study of early T cells in non-severe SARS-CoV-2 infection. TCRdb reprocessed the 5' RACE reads with MiXCR, giving one entry per CDR3 protein. There are about 36,000 distinct CDR3 sequences in the sample; 9% to 10% occur only once, and around 12% lies in the top ten. Sequencing input: whole blood. These receptors were taken from an adult who was a healthcare worker with PCR-confirmed SARS-CoV-2 infection or an uninfected control (not recorded which). CDR3s include the opening cysteine and the closing phenylalanine or tryptophan. The order of the fields is CDR3 DNA, CDR3 protein, clone size, D gene, J gene, V gene. A D gene is named only where the DNA matches it firmly. The size of a clone is reported for some rows only, either as once, few or many, or as a class for expanded clones.

CDR3 DNA: TGCAGTGCTAGAAAGACTTTTTCAACGGGACCCAAAGGGGGCACTGAAGCTTTCTTT
CDR3 protein: CSARKTFSTGPKGGTEAFF
clone size: few
D gene: .
J gene: TRBJ1-1
V gene: TRBV20-1

CDR3 DNA: TGTGCCAGCAGCTTGGGGGCTAACTATGGCTACACCTTC
CDR3 protein: CASSLGANYGYTF
clone size: many
D gene: .
J gene: TRBJ1-2
V gene: TRBV5-6

CDR3 DNA: TGCAGCGTTTACAGGAACACCGGGGAGCTGTTTTTT
CDR3 protein: CSVYRNTGELFF
clone size: many
D gene: .
J gene: TRBJ2-2
V gene: TRBV29-1

CDR3 DNA: TGCAGCGTTGAAGATAAGGGAGGAGTTCGCACAGATACGCAGTATTTT
CDR3 protein: CSVEDKGGVRTDTQYF
clone size: many
D gene: .
J gene: TRBJ2-3
V gene: TRBV29-1

CDR3 DNA: TGCAGCGTTGAGTGGCAGGCAAAAGAGACCCAGTACTTC
CDR3 protein: CSVEWQAKETQYF
clone size: .
D gene: .
J gene: TRBJ2-5
V gene: TRBV29-1

CDR3 DNA: TGTGCCAGCTCCCTCCTGGGTAGCGGGGGAACCACAGATACGCAGTATTTT
CDR3 protein: CASSLLGSGGTTDTQYF
clone size: .
D gene: TRBD2
J gene: TRBJ2-3
V gene: TRBV18

CDR3 DNA: TGTGCCAGCAGTCCCGCTTTGAACACTGAAGCTTTCTTT
CDR3 protein: CASSPALNTEAFF
clone size: .
D gene: .
J gene: TRBJ1-1
V gene: TRBV7-2

CDR3 DNA: TGTGCCACCAGTGATACCGAAGGCCCTCGCTACGAGCAGTACTTC
CDR3 protein: CATSDTEGPRYEQYF
clone size: .
D gene: .
J gene: TRBJ2-7
V gene: TRBV24-1

CDR3 DNA: TGTGCCAGCAGCTTGGACACCTATGGCTACACCTTC
CDR3 protein: CASSLDTYGYTF
clone size: many
D gene: .
J gene: TRBJ1-2
V gene: TRBV11-2

CDR3 DNA: TGCGCCAGCAGCCAGGCGGGTCACAATGAGCAGTTCTTC
CDR3 protein: CASSQAGHNEQFF
clone size: many
D gene: .
J gene: TRBJ2-1
V gene: TRBV4-3

CDR3 DNA: TGCAGTGCTAGAGACAGGGCTAGGCTACATGGCTACACCTTC
CDR3 protein: CSARDRARLHGYTF
clone size: many
D gene: .
J gene: TRBJ1-2
V gene: TRBV20-1

CDR3 DNA: TGTGCCAGCAGTTTCCCGGGACAGGGCTCCTACAATGAGCAGTTCTTC
CDR3 protein: CASSFPGQGSYNEQFF
clone size: many
D gene: TRBD1
J gene: TRBJ2-1
V gene: TRBV6-6

CDR3 DNA: TGTGCCAGCCTCCCGGGACAGGGGGCTGGCTACACCTTC
CDR3 protein: CASLPGQGAGYTF
clone size: many
D gene: TRBD1
J gene: TRBJ1-2
V gene: TRBV6-5

CDR3 DNA: TGCGCCAGCAGCTTGACTCAGGGTAGGAAAGATTCACCCCTCCACTTT
CDR3 protein: CASSLTQGRKDSPLHF
clone size: many
D gene: .
J gene: TRBJ1-6
V gene: TRBV5-1

CDR3 DNA: TGTGCCAGCAGGCAGGACACCACACTCCACGAGCAGTACTTC
CDR3 protein: CASRQDTTLHEQYF
clone size: .
D gene: .
J gene: TRBJ2-7
V gene: TRBV7-9

CDR3 DNA: TGTGCCAGCAGTTACTCGCAGGGAATAACTGAAGCTTTCTTT
CDR3 protein: CASSYSQGITEAFF
clone size: .
D gene: .
J gene: TRBJ1-1
V gene: TRBV6-5

CDR3 DNA: TGCAGTGCGCAGCGCAATAATTCACCCCTCCACTTT
CDR3 protein: CSAQRNNSPLHF
clone size: many
D gene: .
J gene: TRBJ1-6
V gene: TRBV20-1

CDR3 DNA: TGTGCCAGCAGCCAAGAAGCGAGGAACACTGAAGCTTTCTTT
CDR3 protein: CASSQEARNTEAFF
clone size: .
D gene: .
J gene: TRBJ1-1
V gene: TRBV4-2

CDR3 DNA: TGTGCCAGCAGCCTAGGACAGGGGTTCTTCTATGGCTACACCTTC
CDR3 protein: CASSLGQGFFYGYTF
clone size: many
D gene: TRBD1
J gene: TRBJ1-2
V gene: TRBV12-3/TRBV12-4

CDR3 DNA: TGTGCCAGCAGTTTAGGGGGTTCAGGAAACACCATATATTTT
CDR3 protein: CASSLGGSGNTIYF
clone size: .
D gene: .
J gene: TRBJ1-3
V gene: TRBV28

CDR3 DNA: TGCGCCAGCAGCCAAGATCAGCAGGACAGGCGGGATGAAAAACTGTTTTTT
CDR3 protein: CASSQDQQDRRDEKLFF
clone size: many
D gene: TRBD1
J gene: TRBJ1-4
V gene: TRBV4-3

CDR3 DNA: TGTGCCAGCTCACTACGGACAGGGATCAGCGCGAACACCGGGGAGCTGTTTTTT
CDR3 protein: CASSLRTGISANTGELFF
clone size: many
D gene: TRBD1
J gene: TRBJ2-2
V gene: TRBV18

CDR3 DNA: TGCGCCAGCAGCCAAGTCCTCCAGGAAGAGACCCAGTACTTC
CDR3 protein: CASSQVLQEETQYF
clone size: few
D gene: .
J gene: TRBJ2-5
V gene: TRBV4-1

CDR3 DNA: TGCGCCAGCAGCTGGGGAACAGCTGGCTCCTACGAGCAGTACTTC
CDR3 protein: CASSWGTAGSYEQYF
clone size: once
D gene: .
J gene: TRBJ2-7
V gene: TRBV5-1

CDR3 DNA: TGCAGTGCTAGACAGGTCGGGCGGGAGCAAGAGACCCAGTACTTC
CDR3 protein: CSARQVGREQETQYF
clone size: many
D gene: TRBD2
J gene: TRBJ2-5
V gene: TRBV20-1

CDR3 DNA: TGTGCCAGCAGCGGAGCAAGGCCGCGGGACATTCAGTACTTC
CDR3 protein: CASSGARPRDIQYF
clone size: many
D gene: .
J gene: TRBJ2-4
V gene: TRBV9

CDR3 DNA: TGTGCCTGGGGTACAGGGCTCACTGAAGCTTTCTTT
CDR3 protein: CAWGTGLTEAFF
clone size: .
D gene: .
J gene: TRBJ1-1
V gene: TRBV30

CDR3 DNA: TGTGCCAGCAGTACCACTAGCGGGGGCCAAGAGACCCAGTACTTC
CDR3 protein: CASSTTSGGQETQYF
clone size: many
D gene: TRBD2
J gene: TRBJ2-5
V gene: TRBV27

CDR3 DNA: TGCGCCAGCAGCTTGGACGGGACTAGGCAGTTCTTC
CDR3 protein: CASSLDGTRQFF
clone size: many
D gene: TRBD2
J gene: TRBJ2-1
V gene: TRBV5-1

CDR3 DNA: TGTGCCAGCAGGCCGGACCCACAACCCTATGAGCAGTTCTTC
CDR3 protein: CASRPDPQPYEQFF
clone size: .
D gene: .
J gene: TRBJ2-1
V gene: TRBV6-2/TRBV6-3

CDR3 DNA: TGTGCCATCACCCCCCTGGCAGGGGCGAACACTGAAGCTTTCTTT
CDR3 protein: CAITPLAGANTEAFF
clone size: many
D gene: .
J gene: TRBJ1-1
V gene: TRBV10-3

CDR3 DNA: TGCAGCGTTGGAGTTAGCGGATCCTACGAGCAGTACTTC
CDR3 protein: CSVGVSGSYEQYF
clone size: many
D gene: .
J gene: TRBJ2-7
V gene: TRBV29-1

CDR3 DNA: TGTGCCAGCAGCCCTGCGGGGGGGCCTGCTACGCAGTATTTT
CDR3 protein: CASSPAGGPATQYF
clone size: .
D gene: TRBD2
J gene: TRBJ2-3
V gene: TRBV3-1

CDR3 DNA: TGCAGTGCTGTAGGACAGGGCACAGATACGCAGTATTTT
CDR3 protein: CSAVGQGTDTQYF
clone size: .
D gene: TRBD1
J gene: TRBJ2-3
V gene: TRBV20-1

CDR3 DNA: TGTGCCAGCAGCGTAGCCCTGAACACTGAAGCTTTCTTT
CDR3 protein: CASSVALNTEAFF
clone size: many
D gene: .
J gene: TRBJ1-1
V gene: TRBV9

CDR3 DNA: TGTGCCAGTAGTATTTTAGACAGGGGGGCTGGGGCCAACGTCCTGACTTTC
CDR3 protein: CASSILDRGAGANVLTF
clone size: many
D gene: TRBD1
J gene: TRBJ2-6
V gene: TRBV19

CDR3 DNA: TGTGCCAGCAGCCCCCTTGAGAGGGGGTATGGCTACACCTTC
CDR3 protein: CASSPLERGYGYTF
clone size: many
D gene: .
J gene: TRBJ1-2
V gene: TRBV7-3

CDR3 DNA: TGTGCCACCAGCAGATTCGGTGGATCGGGGAACAACGAGCAGTACTTC
CDR3 protein: CATSRFGGSGNNEQYF
clone size: few
D gene: .
J gene: TRBJ2-7
V gene: TRBV15

CDR3 DNA: TGTGCCAGCAGGGGGACTAGCGGGGGTTATGAGCAGTTCTTC
CDR3 protein: CASRGTSGGYEQFF
clone size: .
D gene: TRBD2
J gene: TRBJ2-1
V gene: TRBV6-6

CDR3 DNA: TGCAGTGCTACCCCTGGACAGGGTGGTGGCTACACCTTC
CDR3 protein: CSATPGQGGGYTF
clone size: many
D gene: TRBD1
J gene: TRBJ1-2
V gene: TRBV20-1

CDR3 DNA: TGTGCCAGCAGCCCAAAAACAGGGGTTGAGCAGTTCTTC
CDR3 protein: CASSPKTGVEQFF
clone size: many
D gene: TRBD1
J gene: TRBJ2-1
V gene: TRBV11-2

CDR3 DNA: TGCGCCAGCAGCTTGGGCAGAACCACTGAAGCTTTCTTT
CDR3 protein: CASSLGRTTEAFF
clone size: many
D gene: .
J gene: TRBJ1-1
V gene: TRBV5-1

CDR3 DNA: TGCAGCGTGGCTGAGGATGGCTACACCTTC
CDR3 protein: CSVAEDGYTF
clone size: .
D gene: .
J gene: TRBJ1-2
V gene: TRBV29-1

CDR3 DNA: TGTGCCAGCACAAGTCCCCGCCCAACGGGGGGCAGAACAGATACGCAGTATTTT
CDR3 protein: CASTSPRPTGGRTDTQYF
clone size: .
D gene: .
J gene: TRBJ2-3
V gene: TRBV7-2

CDR3 DNA: TGTGCCAGCAGTCTGATGCCGGGACAGGGAAATGAAAAACTGTTTTTT
CDR3 protein: CASSLMPGQGNEKLFF
clone size: .
D gene: TRBD1
J gene: TRBJ1-4
V gene: TRBV28

CDR3 DNA: TGTGCCAGCAGTTCAGGGGCTTCCTACGAGCAGTACTTC
CDR3 protein: CASSSGASYEQYF
clone size: .
D gene: .
J gene: TRBJ2-7
V gene: TRBV7-9

CDR3 DNA: TGCAGCGTTGAAGATCTACACGAGCAGTACTTC
CDR3 protein: CSVEDLHEQYF
clone size: .
D gene: .
J gene: TRBJ2-7
V gene: TRBV29-1

CDR3 DNA: TGTGCCAGCAGTGACAACGGACAGGTTCACAACTATGGCTACACCTTC
CDR3 protein: CASSDNGQVHNYGYTF
clone size: many
D gene: TRBD1
J gene: TRBJ1-2
V gene: TRBV2

CDR3 DNA: TGTGCCAGCAGCTTAGGGGCAGCCTCCTACGAGCAGTACTTC
CDR3 protein: CASSLGAASYEQYF
clone size: few
D gene: .
J gene: TRBJ2-7
V gene: TRBV7-9

CDR3 DNA: TGTGCCAGCAGCGGTCCAGGGTTCGGGGAGCTGTTTTTT
CDR3 protein: CASSGPGFGELFF
clone size: few
D gene: .
J gene: TRBJ2-2
V gene: TRBV7-6

CDR3 DNA: TGTGCCAGCAGTCGATGGCCCCCCGGACTTCAAGGCGGGGAGCTGTTTTTT
CDR3 protein: CASSRWPPGLQGGELFF
clone size: .
D gene: .
J gene: TRBJ2-2
V gene: TRBV6-6

CDR3 DNA: TGCGCCAGCAGCTTGGGGGACAGGGGAGGAACCTATAATTCACCCCTCCACTTT
CDR3 protein: CASSLGDRGGTYNSPLHF
clone size: many
D gene: TRBD1
J gene: TRBJ1-6
V gene: TRBV5-1

CDR3 DNA: TGTGCCAGCATGGAGAGCTCCTATAATTCACCCCTCCACTTT
CDR3 protein: CASMESSYNSPLHF
clone size: .
D gene: .
J gene: TRBJ1-6
V gene: TRBV28